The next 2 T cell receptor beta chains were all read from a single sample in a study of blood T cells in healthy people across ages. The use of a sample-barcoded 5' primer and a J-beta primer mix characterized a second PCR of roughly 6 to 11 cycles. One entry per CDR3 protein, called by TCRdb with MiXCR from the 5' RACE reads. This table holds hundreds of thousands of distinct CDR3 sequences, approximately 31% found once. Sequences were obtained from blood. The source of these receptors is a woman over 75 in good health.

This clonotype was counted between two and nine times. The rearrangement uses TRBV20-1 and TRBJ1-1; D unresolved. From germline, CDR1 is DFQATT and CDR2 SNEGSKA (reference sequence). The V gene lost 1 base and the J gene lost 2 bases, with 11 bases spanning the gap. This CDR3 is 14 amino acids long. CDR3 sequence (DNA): TGCAGTGCTAGAGTGGGCACGGATAACACTGAAGCTTTCTTT. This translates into CSARVGTDNTEAFF.

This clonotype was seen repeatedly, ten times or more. CDR3 protein: CASSYSRTGENYGYTF. Written as DNA, the CDR3 is TGTGCCAGCAGTTACTCGAGAACAGGGGAGAACTATGGCTACACCTTC. The chain recombines TRBV6-6 with TRBJ1-2, with TRBD1 identical over 7 bases. Germline-derived CDR1 and CDR2 are MNHNY and SVGAGI (reference sequence). V shed 0 bases, J shed 2 bases, and the junction held 6 bases outside the gene matches. CDR3 size: 16 residues.